This T cell receptor (beta chain) stems from a study of blood T cell repertoires in COVID-19 (dated by TCRdb to 2020 to 2022). For the wider study: The collaborator samples originated in the United States, Italy and Spain and spanned the acute and convalescent phases of COVID-19. The prospective study material was composed of cDNA or gDNA derived from T cells, B-cell-depleted T cells, or PBMCs. A freely available public database, intended as a resource for researchers studying the immune response to SARS-CoV-2, is where the repertoires were released. Where available, HLA class I and class II types were taken from metadata supplied by the sample provider and were not determined by assay-based typing. Nearly every sample came with metadata listing a de-identified subject ID, COVID-19 status, age in years and sex. The samples were drawn from the first 160 participants of the ongoing ImmuneRACE study and from some 1,300 subjects provided by 6 global collaborators. Subjects who had been exposed to COVID-19, were actively infected with it, or had recovered from it provided the deeply sampled blood TCRbeta repertoires that made up the dataset.

Overall study outcomes, separate from this receptor: Clinical and demographic metadata were provided uncurated, with the amount varying by source and participant.

Trimming leaves V shorter by 5 bases and J shorter by 2 bases, with the junction holding 9 bases beyond the gene matches. CDR1 and CDR2 (LNHDA, SQIVND) derive from the germline V gene (reference sequence). The CDR3 runs 15 amino acids, cysteine and phenylalanine included. Only the CDR3 portion is preserved as DNA: 45 bases, with reading frame beginning at the first base. Note on this clone: Its cognate antigen has yet to be identified. Base quality data are lacking; no much larger clone is found one base away.

The immunoSEQ Assay, a bias-controlled multiplex PCR, was used to amplify TCRbeta CDR3 regions from genomic DNA. As for the original processing: Within the assay, amplification of reference gene primers was used to estimate how many nucleated cells each sample contained. Sequence reads were collapsed and filtered to measure the absolute abundance of every unique TCRbeta CDR3 rearrangement. For each sample, productive Simpson clonality was calculated as the square root of Simpson's diversity index over productive rearrangements. Here the immuneACCESS table is served through TCRdb, limited to in-frame sequences with V and J called. Missing clones are a known gap in these copies; in checked studies unresolved V genes cover under half, and the rest lacks a known reason. For V, J and clone size, that table is used; D and trimming come from the DNA. Within this sample are about 170,000 clones, with 85% to 90% of them counted one time only. The ten largest clones take up 2% to 2.5% of the sample.

A second Seattle source provided samples from volunteer blood donors who had recovered from COVID-19. Whole blood was collected in K2EDTA tubes by collaborating institutions according to the institutions' own protocols. For TCRbeta analysis, collaborators shipped samples as frozen whole blood, isolated PBMCs, or DNA extracted from either of those sample types. The chain is made from TRBV19 and TRBJ2-7, and 7 junction bases match TRBD1. This sequence was found in a man in his forties or fifties who had recovered from COVID-19. The sequencing input was peripheral blood. The sequenced DNA: TGTGCCAGTAGTCCCCAGGGACAGACAACCTACGAGCAGTACTTC. It translates as CASSPQGQTTYEQYF.